These 2 T cell receptor beta chains were sequenced from one sample in a study of T cell responses to AZD1222 COVID-19 vaccine. Sequencing was performed with immunoSEQ multiplex PCR; in TCRdb, only in-frame clones are kept and a portion is missing. Among some 50,000 clones listed, around 89% were seen once. Sequenced material: peripheral blood, taken 28 days after the second AZD1222 dose. These receptors were obtained from an adult who received the AZD1222 COVID-19 vaccine.

The chain recombines TRBV6-5 with TRBJ1-1; 8 bases fit TRBD1. Germline trimming cut 2 bases from V and 4 bases from J; bases unmatched to any gene: 6. In germline, CDR1 is MNHEY, CDR2 SVGAGI. This CDR3 is built from 15 residues. The CDR3 loop reads CASSYARDRPTEAFF. For the CDR3, the DNA is TGTGCCAGCAGTTACGCCAGGGACAGGCCCACTGAAGCTTTCTTT.

This clone was picked up one time. V gene TRBV9 combines with J gene TRBJ1-6; D not resolved. Germline loops: CDR1 SGDLS, CDR2 YYNGEE. This CDR3 region has 14 residues. V lost 7 bases and J 7 bases, leaving 15 bases between the germline ends. CDR3 sequence (DNA): TGTGCCAGCTCTATTGACAAATCCAATTCACCCCTCCACTTT. This gives the protein CASSIDKSNSPLHF. The full variable domain, in which reference TRBV9 and TRBJ1-6 provide the parts outside the CDR3, is DSGVTQTPKHLITATGQRVTLRCSPRSGDLSVYWYQQSLDQGLQFLIQYYNGEERAKGNILERFSAQQFPDLHSELNLSSLELGDSALYFCASSIDKSNSPLHFGNGTRLTVT.